This T cell receptor (beta chain) was sequenced during a study of OX40 agonist ivuxolimab in advanced cancers. Assay used: immunoSEQ multiplex PCR; TCRdb lists only in-frame clones, some missing. The table includes around 72,000 clones, approximately 92% detected once. Germline CDR1 is SGHRS and CDR2 is YFSETQ. This CDR3 spans 17 amino acids. Trimming took 4 bases from V and 1 from J, leaving 20 bases between them. V gene TRBV5-1 combines with J gene TRBJ1-1; the D is unclear. The origin of this receptor is an adult with an advanced solid tumor such as melanoma, head and neck, liver or kidney cancer. The specimen was CD4+ or CD8+ T cells sorted from blood, collected in a trial of the OX40 agonist ivuxolimab. CDR3 sequence: CASSGAGVIQRNTEAFF. CDR3 sequence (DNA): TGCGCCAGCAGCGGAGCCGGCGTAATACAACGGAACACTGAAGCTTTCTTT. The variable domain in full, with the rest retrieved from reference TRBV5-1 and TRBJ1-1, is KAGVTQTPRYLIKTRGQQVTLSCSPISGHRSVSWYQQTPGQGLQFLFEYFSETQRNKGNFPGRFSGRQFSNSRSEMNVSTLELGDSALYLCASSGAGVIQRNTEAFFGQGTRLTVV.